This T cell receptor (beta chain) was identified in a study of early T cells in non-severe SARS-CoV-2 infection. Background on the study: From unsorted whole blood, bulk RNA was sequenced, and the chains remained unpaired. General study points: The study's VDJdb matching favored anti-spike CD8 responses and missed private and CD4 specificities.

Unique molecular identifier tags were affixed to discrete cDNA molecules. TCRdb reprocessed the 5' RACE reads via MiXCR and lists one record per CDR3 protein. The data contain more than 55,000 distinct CDR3 sequences, 4% to 6% of them singletons. V was clipped by 5 bases and J by 0 bases; unmatched bases: 4. The CDR3 spans 17 residues. Looked up from germline, CDR1 is SGHAT and CDR2 is FQNNGV. This clonotype has a count of ten or more. Antigen: not known. The TCR originated in an adult who was a healthcare worker with PCR-confirmed SARS-CoV-2 infection or an uninfected control (not recorded which). The donor label of this sample is uncertain. Source: whole blood, taken at baseline. The chain carries TRBV11-2 and TRBJ2-3; 14 bases map to TRBD2. The CDR3 sequence is CASSKTSGGASTDTQYF. The CDR3 region has the DNA TGTGCCAGCAGCAAGACTAGCGGGGGGGCTAGCACAGATACGCAGTATTTT. The full variable domain, with the rest looked up from reference TRBV11-2 and TRBJ2-3, is EAGVAQSPRYKIIEKRQSVAFWCNPISGHATLYWYQQILGQGPKLLIQFQNNGVVDDSQLPKDRFSAERLKGVDSTLKIQPAKLEDSAVYLCASSKTSGGASTDTQYFGPGTRLTVL.